One sample yielded the 23 T cell receptor beta chains listed below, sequenced in a study of OX40 agonist ivuxolimab in advanced cancers. Data came from immunoSEQ multiplex PCR; TCRdb stores just in-frame clones and leaves some out. This sample carries 43,000 or so clones, more than 70% of them seen once, and the ten largest clones take 0.95% to 1.1%. The source material was CD4+ or CD8+ T cells sorted from blood, sampled in a trial of the OX40 agonist ivuxolimab. These receptors all stem from an adult with an advanced solid tumor such as melanoma, head and neck, liver or kidney cancer.

The rearrangement joins TRBV7-9 to TRBJ2-6; tentative D call: TRBD1 (6 bases). CDR1 is SEHNR, CDR2 FQNEAQ, per germline (reference sequence). Trimming took off 1 base at V and 2 bases at J, with 6 bases between the two ends. This CDR3 is built from 15 residues. CDR3 residues: CASSLDRAGANVLTF. In DNA form, the CDR3 reads TGTGCCAGCAGCTTAGACAGGGCTGGGGCCAACGTCCTGACTTTC.

This clone showed up just a few times. The chain recombines TRBV5-8 with TRBJ1-1; unclear D gene. The CDR3 runs 14 residues. Germline values: CDR1 SGHTS, CDR2 YDEGEE. The V end was cut by 7 bases, the J end by 3 bases, with 16 bases between. The CDR3 region has the DNA TGTGCCAGCGAACACAGAGGATCGTACACTGAAGCTTTCTTT. This encodes CASEHRGSYTEAFF.

This chain joins TRBV18 and TRBJ2-7; D gene unclear. Germline CDR1 and CDR2: KGHSH and LQKENI. The CDR3 consists of 14 residues. V lost 3 bases to trimming and J lost 1 base, with 10 bases between them. The CDR3 protein is CASSPDYSSYEQYF. CDR3 coding DNA: TGTGCCAGCTCACCTGATTACTCTTCCTACGAGCAGTACTTC.

This clone was seen a few times. The chain is built from TRBV27 and TRBJ1-6; 8 bases fit TRBD1. Germline assignment: CDR1 MNHEY and CDR2 SMNVEV (reference sequence). The CDR3 spans 15 residues. J gave up 4 bases and V 5 bases, and 4 bases lay outside the gene matches. This chain's CDR3 is CASSDRGPYNSPLHF. The CDR3 DNA reads TGTGCCAGCAGTGACAGGGGTCCTTATAATTCACCCCTCCACTTT.

The chain combines TRBV29-1 with TRBJ2-2, with TRBD2 as a possible D gene (6 bases). Deletions cut 5 bases from V and 4 bases from J, with 14 bases between. The CDR3 loop spans 14 amino acids. CDR1 is SQVTM and CDR2 is ANQGSEA in the germline V gene. CDR3: CSVHGSRGTGELFF. The CDR3 DNA reads TGCAGCGTTCACGGGAGTCGCGGCACCGGGGAGCTGTTTTTT.

The chain combines TRBV11-2 with TRBJ2-1; no clear D gene. This CDR3 comprises 13 residues. Germline lookup yields CDR1 SGHAT and CDR2 FQNNGV. V shed 0 bases and J shed 10 bases, with 10 bases lying between them. CDR3 sequence (DNA): TGTGCCAGCAGCTTAGATAGAAATGCCGAGCAGTTCTTC. It codes for CASSLDRNAEQFF.

The chain is built from TRBV28 and TRBJ1-4; D not certain. Per germline, CDR1 MDHEN and CDR2 SYDVKM. With 3 bases removed from V and 7 bases from J, the gap between germline ends came to 12 bases. The CDR3 is 14 residues long. This chain's CDR3 is CASSFSGTGEKLFF. The CDR3 nucleotides read TGTGCCAGCAGTTTCTCAGGAACGGGTGAAAAACTGTTTTTT.

Here the CDR3 reads CASSIDRDSNQPQHF. CDR3 DNA sequence: TGTGCCAGCAGTATCGACAGGGATAGCAATCAGCCCCAGCATTTT. The chain carries TRBV6-5 and TRBJ1-5, with 7 positions matching TRBD1. V shed 5 bases and J 0 bases; nucleotides not matched to a gene: 4. The CDR3 has 15 amino acids. In germline, CDR1 is MNHEY, CDR2 SVGAGI.

V usage is TRBV28 and J usage is TRBJ2-7; D is tentatively TRBD1 or TRBD2 (5 bases each). Germline V gives CDR1 MDHEN, CDR2 SYDVKM. Between the trimmed V and J ends, which lost 5 bases and 2 bases, there was a span of 16 bases. This CDR3 contains 15 residues. CDR3 sequence (DNA): TGTGCCAGCAGTCCCTCCCGGGACCCTCCCTACGAGCAGTACTTC. It codes for CASSPSRDPPYEQYF.

This clone appeared a single time. The chain has TRBV6-4 and TRBJ2-3, with 12 nucleotides matching TRBD2. V lost 7 bases, J lost 4 bases, and 3 bases stayed unmatched. This CDR3 contains 14 residues. The germline V gene has CDR1 MRHNA and CDR2 SNTAGT. The CDR3 DNA reads TGTGCCAGCAAGCTAGCGGGAGGGTCAGATACGCAGTATTTT. It encodes CASKLAGGSDTQYF.

The V call is TRBV4-2, the J call TRBJ2-5; D possibly corresponds to TRBD1 (6 bases). The germline V and J ends were trimmed by 0 bases and 5 bases, with 22 bases remaining between them. Germline V gene lookup returns CDR1 LGHNA and CDR2 YNFKEQ. This CDR3 is 18 amino acids long. The CDR3 DNA reads as TGTGCCAGCAGCCAAGATTTTCAAGCGAGGGGGAGTCGGGAGACCCAGTACTTC. It encodes CASSQDFQARGSRETQYF.

The sample holds a few counts of this clone. This rearrangement joins TRBV5-5 to TRBJ2-1; D unresolved. The V end was cut by 0 bases, the J end by 8 bases, with 3 bases between. Germline values: CDR1 SGHKS, CDR2 YYEKEE (reference sequence). CDR3 length: 11 amino acids. CDR3 loop: CASSLVDEQFF. The DNA of the CDR3 is TGTGCCAGCAGCTTGGTTGATGAGCAGTTCTTC.

CDR3: CASSLLGGSYEQYF. CDR3 DNA: TGCGCCAGCAGCTTATTAGGGGGGTCCTACGAGCAGTACTTC. The V call is TRBV5-1, the J call TRBJ2-7; D might be TRBD1 or TRBD2, each matching 6 bases. Germline V gene data show CDR1 as SGHRS and CDR2 as YFSETQ. This CDR3 comprises 14 residues. V lost 2 bases and J 1 base, leaving 10 bases between the germline ends.

This rearrangement joins TRBV2 to TRBJ2-1; the D is unclear. CDR3 length: 15 residues. In germline, CDR1 is SNHLY, CDR2 FYNNEI. The germline V and J ends were trimmed by 3 bases and 9 bases, with 18 bases remaining between them. CDR3 bases: TGTGCCAGCAGTGAGAAGACAAACGAGGTTGCTGAGCAGTTCTTC. It yields the protein CASSEKTNEVAEQFF.

The chain carries TRBV6-4 and TRBJ2-3; D is perhaps TRBD1 (6 bases). This CDR3 contains 13 residues. Germline V CDR1 and CDR2: MRHNA, SNTAGT. V lost 4 bases and J lost 5, with 10 bases in between. This chain's CDR3 is CASSVTGIDTQYF. As DNA, the CDR3 is TGTGCCAGCAGTGTCACAGGGATAGATACGCAGTATTTT.

The CDR3 coding sequence is TGTGCCAGCAGCTTAAGGGCCTTCCGCTCCTACAATGAGCAGTTCTTC. Its protein product is CASSLRAFRSYNEQFF. The rearrangement joins TRBV11-2 to TRBJ2-1; the D is unclear. The germline CDR1 and CDR2 sequences are SGHAT and FQNNGV. Trimming left V 2 bases short and J 0 bases short, with 11 bases between. The CDR3 has 16 amino acids.

The genes are TRBV9 and TRBJ2-1, with 8 bases that match TRBD2. The germline V gene encodes CDR1 SGDLS and CDR2 YYNGEE. CDR3 length: 15 amino acids. Trimming at V came to 2 bases and at J to 4 bases, leaving 5 bases not matched to a gene. The CDR3 here is CASSVSGGTYNEQFF. CDR3 nucleotides: TGTGCCAGCAGCGTCTCGGGAGGGACATACAATGAGCAGTTCTTC.

This chain connects TRBV10-3 to TRBJ2-2, with 13 bases matching TRBD2. J lost 7 bases, V lost 0 bases, and 11 bases had no gene match. The CDR3 loop spans 19 amino acids. Germline CDR1 is ENHRY and CDR2 is SYGVKD. The CDR3 DNA reads as TGTGCCATCAGTGAGTCGAAGAAGGGACTAGCGGGGACCGTCGGGGAGCTGTTTTTT. It yields the protein CAISESKKGLAGTVGELFF.

The chain has TRBV6-1 and TRBJ1-5; D is undetermined. Deletions cut 2 bases from V and 0 bases from J, with 11 bases between. In germline, CDR1 is MNHNS, CDR2 SASEGT. The CDR3 length is 16 residues. This CDR3 reads CASSELARNSNQPQHF. CDR3 coding DNA: TGTGCCAGCAGTGAATTGGCACGTAATAGCAATCAGCCCCAGCATTTT.

CDR3 loop: CASDLGGFRNQPQHF. Written as DNA, the CDR3 is TGTGCCAGCGATTTGGGGGGTTTTCGCAATCAGCCCCAGCATTTT. The chain is built from TRBV28 and TRBJ1-5; maybe TRBD1 (5 bases). V was clipped by 8 bases and J by 2 bases, with 16 bases between them. The germline gives CDR1 MDHEN, CDR2 SYDVKM. The length of the CDR3 is 15 residues.

This clone came up a few times. The chain links TRBV12-5 to TRBJ2-1; tentatively, D is TRBD2 (5 bases). CDR1 is LGHNT, CDR2 FRNRAP, per germline. The CDR3 consists of 14 residues. V was trimmed by 3 bases and J by 1 base, leaving 7 bases between them. The chain's CDR3 is CASGLLGSYNEQFF. In DNA form, the CDR3 reads TGTGCTAGTGGTTTACTAGGGTCCTACAATGAGCAGTTCTTC. Filled out from reference TRBV12-5 and TRBJ2-1, the complete variable domain reads DARVTQTPRHKVTEMGQEVTMRCQPILGHNTVFWYRQTMMQGLELLAYFRNRAPLDDSGMPKDRFSAEMPDATLATLKIQPSEPRDSAVYFCASGLLGSYNEQFFGPGTRLTVL.

This clone was found a few times. The chain recombines TRBV6-5 with TRBJ2-1, with TRBD2 matching 13 bases. The CDR3 has 15 amino acids. CDR1 is MNHEY, CDR2 SVGAGI, per germline. The V gene end was trimmed by 4 bases and the J gene end by 10 bases; junction bases not matched to a gene: 7. CDR3 amino acids: CASSSWTSGGPEQFF. CDR3 nucleotides: TGTGCCAGCAGTTCGTGGACTAGCGGGGGTCCCGAGCAGTTCTTC.

This rearrangement joins TRBV6-6 to TRBJ2-2; the D gene is possibly TRBD1 (6 bases). This CDR3 has 16 amino acids. Trimming removed 2 bases from V and 0 bases from J, with 10 bases in between. Germline V lookup: CDR1 MNHNY, CDR2 SVGAGI (reference sequence). CDR3 sequence reads: CASSYRGGANTGELFF. CDR3 coding DNA: TGTGCCAGCAGTTACCGAGGGGGAGCGAACACCGGGGAGCTGTTTTTT.